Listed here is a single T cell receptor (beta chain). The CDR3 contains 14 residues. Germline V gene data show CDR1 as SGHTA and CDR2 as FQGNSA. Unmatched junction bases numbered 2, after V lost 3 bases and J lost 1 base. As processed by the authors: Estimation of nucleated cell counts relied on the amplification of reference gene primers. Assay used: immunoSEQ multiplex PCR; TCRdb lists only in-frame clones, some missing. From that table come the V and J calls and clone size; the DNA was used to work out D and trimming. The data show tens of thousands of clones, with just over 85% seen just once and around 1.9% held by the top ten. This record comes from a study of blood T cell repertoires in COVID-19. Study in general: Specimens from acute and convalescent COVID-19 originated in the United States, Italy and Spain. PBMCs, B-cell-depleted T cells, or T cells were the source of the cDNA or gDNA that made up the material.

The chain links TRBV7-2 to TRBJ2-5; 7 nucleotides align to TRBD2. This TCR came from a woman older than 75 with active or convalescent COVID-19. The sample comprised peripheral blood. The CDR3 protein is CASSFQRGQETQYF. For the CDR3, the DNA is TGTGCCAGCAGCTTTCAGCGGGGCCAAGAGACCCAGTACTTC.